Following are 18 T cell receptor beta chains from one sample sequenced in a study of vaccination effects on CD4 cells after COVID-19. Cultured cells yielded isolated CD4+ T cells after around 10 days. Vaccine administered to participants consisted of two doses of either BNT162b2 or mRNA-1273. Sequencing was performed with immunoSEQ multiplex PCR; in TCRdb, only in-frame clones are kept and a portion is missing. The data contain about 73,000 clones, over 65% of them seen just once; the ten biggest clones take up 2% to 3%. These receptors have no known antigen. Sample: CD4+ T cells from PBMCs cultured without peptide, taken after COVID-19 vaccination. These receptors were obtained from a human donor who received a COVID-19 vaccine.

The chain links TRBV5-1 to TRBJ1-2; D is undetermined. The CDR3 has 14 amino acids. From germline, CDR1 is SGHRS and CDR2 YFSETQ. The V gene lost 0 bases and the J gene lost 0 bases, with 6 bases spanning the gap. The CDR3 is CASSLGNSNYGYTF. The CDR3 bases are TGCGCCAGCAGCTTGGGAAATTCTAACTATGGCTACACCTTC.

This clone was observed a handful of times. The chain combines TRBV7-2 with TRBJ2-7, with D possibly being TRBD1 (5 bases). The CDR3 runs 14 residues. V was pared by 5 bases and J by 4 bases, with 15 bases between. CDR1 and CDR2 from the germline V gene are SGHTA and FQGNSA. This CDR3 reads CASSPQGERYEQYV. The CDR3 nucleotides read TGTGCCAGCAGCCCCCAAGGGGAAAGATACGAGCAGTACGTC.

V is TRBV6-6 and J is TRBJ1-1; D possibly corresponds to TRBD1 (6 bases). Germline V lookup: CDR1 MNHNY, CDR2 SVGAGI (reference sequence). Trimming cost V 6 bases and J 5 bases, with 13 bases left between them. The CDR3 loop spans 13 amino acids. CDR3 sequence: CASRQGWRTEAFF. The CDR3 DNA reads TGTGCCAGCAGACAGGGTTGGAGAACTGAAGCTTTCTTT.

V and J are TRBV7-2 and TRBJ2-5; 8 positions agree with TRBD2. CDR1 is SGHTA and CDR2 is FQGNSA in the germline V gene. The CDR3 extends over 16 amino acids. The V segment lost 1 base and the J segment 2 bases; nucleotides outside the gene matches: 6. CDR3: CASSLGGSGEQETQYF. For the CDR3, the DNA is TGTGCCAGCAGCTTAGGTGGTAGCGGGGAACAAGAGACCCAGTACTTC.

CDR3 region: CASSIGKSYTEAFF. Here the CDR3 DNA reads TGTGCCAGTAGTATAGGTAAGAGCTACACTGAAGCTTTCTTT. The chain carries TRBV19 and TRBJ1-1; D unclear. V was clipped by 1 base and J by 3 bases, with 9 bases between them. CDR1 and CDR2 (germline): LNHDA, SQIVND (reference sequence). This CDR3 is built from 14 residues. Full variable domain (remainder filled in from reference TRBV19 and TRBJ1-1): DGGITQSPKYLFRKEGQNVTLSCEQNLNHDAMYWYRQDPGQGLRLIYYSQIVNDFQKGDIAEGYSVSREKKESFPLTVTSAQKNPTAFYLCASSIGKSYTEAFFGQGTRLTVV.

The chain uses TRBV5-5 and TRBJ1-5; D gene uncertain. The CDR3 length is 14 residues. Germline V lookup: CDR1 SGHKS, CDR2 YYEKEE (reference sequence). Trimming removed 0 bases from V and 9 bases from J, with 13 bases in between. This chain's CDR3 is CASSLGLGLRPQHF. The CDR3 coding sequence is TGTGCCAGCAGCTTGGGCCTCGGGCTGAGGCCCCAGCATTTT.

This clone has a handful of counts. The chain recombines TRBV4-1 with TRBJ2-3; a possible D gene is TRBD2 (5 bases). This CDR3 has 14 amino acids. V lost 4 bases and J lost 10, with 18 bases in between. Germline V gene lookup returns CDR1 MGHRA and CDR2 YSYEKL. The CDR3 nucleotides read TGCGCCAGCAGCCTCGACCCTGCTGGGCGGGCGCAGTATTTT. Amino acids: CASSLDPAGRAQYF.

This clone was detected only a few times. The chain carries TRBV29-1 and TRBJ1-5; D gene uncertain. Germline V gives CDR1 SQVTM, CDR2 ANQGSEA. V was clipped by 4 bases and J by 1 base, with 11 bases between them. This CDR3 comprises 14 residues. DNA of the CDR3: TGCAGCGTTGGTTGGGGAGGAAGCAATCAGCCCCAGCATTTT. Encoded protein: CSVGWGGSNQPQHF. The full variable domain, with the rest looked up from reference TRBV29-1 and TRBJ1-5, is SAVISQKPSRDICQRGTSLTIQCQVDSQVTMMFWYRQQPGQSLTLIATANQGSEATYESGFVIDKFPISRPNLTFSTLTVSNMSPEDSSIYLCSVGWGGSNQPQHFGDGTRLSIL.

This clone has just a few counts. V and J are TRBV5-1 and TRBJ2-3, with TRBD2 matching over 8 bases. From germline, CDR1 is SGHRS and CDR2 YFSETQ. CDR3 length: 16 residues. With V trimmed by 1 base and J by 0 bases, 4 bases remained unmatched. The DNA of the CDR3 is TGCGCCAGCAGCTTGTTAGCGGGGACAAGCACAGATACGCAGTATTTT. Translating gives CASSLLAGTSTDTQYF. The full variable domain, its missing parts supplied by reference TRBV5-1 and TRBJ2-3, is KAGVTQTPRYLIKTRGQQVTLSCSPISGHRSVSWYQQTPGQGLQFLFEYFSETQRNKGNFPGRFSGRQFSNSRSEMNVSTLELGDSALYLCASSLLAGTSTDTQYFGPGTRLTVL.

This chain connects TRBV5-1 to TRBJ2-3; possibly TRBD1 or TRBD2 for D (5 bases each). Germline lookup yields CDR1 SGHRS and CDR2 YFSETQ. CDR3 length: 16 amino acids. V dropped 1 base and J dropped 2 bases, with 14 bases sitting between them. The CDR3 DNA reads TGCGCCAGCAGCTTGTTGGCTCGGGACGACACAGATACGCAGTATTTT. This codes for CASSLLARDDTDTQYF.

V usage is TRBV4-1 and J usage is TRBJ1-1, with D tentatively TRBD1 (6 bases). The V gene's germline CDR1 is MGHRA and CDR2 YSYEKL. V shed 2 bases and J shed 8 bases, with 15 bases lying between them. The length of the CDR3 is 14 residues. The CDR3 nucleotides are TGCGCCAGCAGCCAACCCATAACAGGGCCCGAAGCTTTCTTT. It translates to CASSQPITGPEAFF.

This clone appeared a few times. One end of the junction is discordant with germline, which a read error may explain. J is TRBJ1-1 and V is TRBV7-3; 8 nucleotides match TRBD1. Germline values: CDR1 SGHTA, CDR2 FQGTGA. This CDR3 is 14 amino acids long. The DNA of the CDR3 is TGTGCCAGCAGCGTAACAGGGGGAAGCTCTGAAGCTTTCTTT. It translates to CASSVTGGSSEAFF.

The rearrangement links TRBV18 to TRBJ1-6; the match to TRBD1 covers 7 bases. The length of the CDR3 is 15 residues. J gave up 9 bases and V 2 bases, and 7 bases lay outside the gene matches. Germline assignment: CDR1 KGHSH and CDR2 LQKENI. The CDR3 nucleotides are TGTGCCAGCTCACCAGAATGGACAGGCTCTTCACCCCTCCACTTT. Protein product: CASSPEWTGSSPLHF.

V gene TRBV6-1 combines with J gene TRBJ1-2, with D hard to call. The CDR3 is made up of 14 amino acids. Trimming cost V 2 bases and J 5 bases, with 12 bases left between them. Germline CDR1 and CDR2: MNHNS and SASEGT. CDR3 nucleotide sequence: TGTGCCAGCAGTGAAATGTTTGGGGTTTATGGCTACACCTTC. This gives the protein CASSEMFGVYGYTF.

V and J are TRBV19 and TRBJ1-1; D is uncertain. Germline CDR1 reads LNHDA; CDR2 reads SQIVND (reference sequence). The CDR3 runs to 13 residues. Trimming cost V 6 bases and J 5 bases, with 13 bases left between them. The CDR3 region is CASRGRGKTEAFF. The CDR3 DNA is TGTGCCAGTAGGGGGAGAGGAAAGACTGAAGCTTTCTTT. The full variable domain, its missing parts supplied by reference TRBV19 and TRBJ1-1, is DGGITQSPKYLFRKEGQNVTLSCEQNLNHDAMYWYRQDPGQGLRLIYYSQIVNDFQKGDIAEGYSVSREKKESFPLTVTSAQKNPTAFYLCASRGRGKTEAFFGQGTRLTVV.

This clone has a single count. The chain is built from TRBV9 and TRBJ1-1; 9 bases match TRBD1. V lost 3 bases to trimming and J lost 1 base; unmatched junction nucleotides: 10. Germline CDR1 reads SGDLS; CDR2 reads YYNGEE. This CDR3 has 17 residues. The CDR3 DNA reads as TGTGCCAGCAGCGGATTAAAGGACAGGGGCCCGAACACTGAAGCTTTCTTT. Translation gives CASSGLKDRGPNTEAFF.

J is TRBJ1-1 and V is TRBV18; the D is unclear. The CDR3 is 14 amino acids. Deletions cut 3 bases from V and 2 bases from J, with 10 bases between. Germline V gives CDR1 KGHSH, CDR2 LQKENI. For the CDR3, the DNA is TGTGCCAGCTCACCGTCCTCATTCAACACTGAAGCTTTCTTT. As protein: CASSPSSFNTEAFF.

This rearrangement joins TRBV5-1 to TRBJ1-4, with TRBD1 as a possible D gene (5 bases). Trimming took 7 bases from V and 8 from J, leaving 21 bases between them. CDR1 SGHRS and CDR2 YFSETQ come from the germline V gene. The CDR3 runs 15 residues. In DNA, the CDR3 is TGCGCCAGCGCACTACTGGGGCAGGCGGCGGAAAAACTGTTTTTT. It codes for CASALLGQAAEKLFF.